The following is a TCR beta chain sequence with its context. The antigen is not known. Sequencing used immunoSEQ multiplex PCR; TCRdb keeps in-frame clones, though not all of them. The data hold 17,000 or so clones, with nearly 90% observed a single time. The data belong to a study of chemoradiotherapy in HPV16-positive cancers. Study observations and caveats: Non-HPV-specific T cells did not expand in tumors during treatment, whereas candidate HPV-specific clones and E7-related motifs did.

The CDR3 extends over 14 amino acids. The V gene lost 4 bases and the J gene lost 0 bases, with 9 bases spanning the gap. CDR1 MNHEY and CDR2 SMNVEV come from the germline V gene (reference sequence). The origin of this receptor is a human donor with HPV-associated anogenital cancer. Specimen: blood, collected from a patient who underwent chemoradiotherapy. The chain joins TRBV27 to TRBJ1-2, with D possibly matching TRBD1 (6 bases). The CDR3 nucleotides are TGTGCCAGCAGTTCCAGGGGAGCTAACTATGGCTACACCTTC. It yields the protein CASSSRGANYGYTF.